Listed here is a single TCR beta chain. Its antigen is still unknown. The entry originates in a study of T cells in localized non-small cell lung cancer. Overall study findings and caveats: Overall survival was longer when the density of T cells in the blood was higher. For the top 100 tumor clones, a median about 56 also appeared in adjacent lung. Highest T cell clonality was seen in uninvolved adjacent lung, surpassing that measured in tumor.

TCRdb keeps only in-frame clones here, not all; method: immunoSEQ multiplex PCR. This table has tens of thousands of clones, roughly 90% appearing once. CDR1 SGDLS and CDR2 YYNGEE come from the germline V gene. This CDR3 has 17 residues. V lost 2 bases and J lost 3; bases outside the gene matches: 9. The source of this sequence is a male donor aged 60 or over with stage III squamous cell lung carcinoma. The V gene is TRBV9, the J gene TRBJ2-3, with 10 bases lining up with TRBD2. Here the sequenced sample was peripheral blood, taken before any cancer treatment. CDR3 amino acids: CASSVQVAGGSTDTQYF. DNA of the CDR3: TGTGCCAGCAGCGTCCAAGTAGCGGGGGGCTCAACAGATACGCAGTATTTT.